One TCR beta chain is described in this entry. Antigen unknown. This sample is part of a study of response to subunit inactivated influenza vaccine. General study points: Authors suggested each seasonal flu vaccination may recruit only limited numbers of new T cells.

Using its own MiXCR run on the RT-PCR reads, TCRdb lists one record per CDR3 protein. The sample includes 630,000 or so distinct CDR3 sequences, 15% to 19% of them seen just once. The sequencing here drew on PBMCs from blood, taken approximately 13 days after vaccination. The origin of this receptor is a man in his fifties or sixties who received an inactivated influenza vaccine.

The CDR3: CASSFRTEVYNEQFF. Here the CDR3 DNA reads TGTGCCAGCAGTTTTCGGACGGAGGTCTACAATGAGCAGTTCTTC. J is TRBJ2-1 and V is TRBV12-3 or TRBV12-4; D may be TRBD2 (5 bases). V lost 3 bases to trimming and J lost 3 bases, with 12 bases between them. The CDR3 extends over 15 amino acids.